The 9 T cell receptor beta chains below come from one sample, sequenced in a study of beta chain features in type 1 diabetes. Points from the study as a whole: Type 1 diabetes patients had moderately but significantly shorter TCRB CDR3s in all four CD4+ subsets.

All of the isolated RNA was reverse transcribed, so expressed TCRB transcripts were sequenced. Libraries were prepared by immunoSEQ multiplex PCR; TCRdb keeps only in-frame clonotypes and omits some of them. The sample shows approximately 280,000 clones, approximately 15% of them seen only once. What these receptors recognize is not known. The source material was naive CD4+ T cells from blood. Receptors were obtained from a man in his late teens or twenties with type 1 diabetes.

V is TRBV28 and J is TRBJ1-2; 9 nucleotides match TRBD1. This CDR3 contains 14 residues. The V gene's germline CDR1 is MDHEN and CDR2 SYDVKM. V dropped 3 bases and J dropped 8; count of bases not matched to a gene: 7. The CDR3 region has the DNA TGTGCCAGCAGTTTGCCCGGGACAGGGAGAGGCTACACCTTC. It translates to CASSLPGTGRGYTF.

The rearrangement uses TRBV28 and TRBJ2-1, with 9 bases aligning to TRBD2. The CDR3 contains 14 residues. V lost 11 bases and J lost 6; bases outside the gene matches: 11. Looked up from germline, CDR1 is MDHEN and CDR2 is SYDVKM. Here the CDR3 DNA reads TGTGCCTCCAAGGTAGCGGGAGTTACCAATGAGCAGTTCTTC. Translation: CASKVAGVTNEQFF. The entire variable domain, with the rest obtained from reference TRBV28 and TRBJ2-1, is as follows: DVKVTQSSRYLVKRTGEKVFLECVQDMDHENMFWYRQDPGLGLRLIYFSYDVKMKEKGDIPEGYSVSREKKERFSLILESASTNQTSMYLCASKVAGVTNEQFFGPGTRLTVL.

This clone was detected only a few times. V and J are TRBV4-3 and TRBJ2-2; D remains unclear. CDR1 and CDR2 from the germline V gene are LGHNA and YSLEER. CDR3 length equals 15 residues. Trimming took off 0 bases at V and 6 bases at J, with 11 bases between the two ends. CDR3: CASSQEVWASGELFF. For the CDR3, the DNA is TGCGCCAGCAGCCAAGAGGTGTGGGCATCCGGGGAGCTGTTTTTT.

The chain combines TRBV6-4 with TRBJ2-1; tentatively, D is TRBD2 (6 bases). The CDR3 sequence is 15 residues long. Germline CDR1 is MRHNA and CDR2 is SNTAGT. V lost 4 bases and J 3 bases, leaving 13 bases between the germline ends. The CDR3 coding sequence is TGTGCCAGCAGTGTCCTTGGGGGGAACTACAATGAGCAGTTCTTC. Translated: CASSVLGGNYNEQFF.

The chain has TRBV7-2 and TRBJ1-2; no clear D gene. The germline CDR1 and CDR2 sequences are SGHTA and FQGNSA. Trimming left V 5 bases short and J 5 bases short, with 15 bases between. CDR3 size: 14 residues. CDR3 loop: CASSKPLTGYGYTF. The DNA for the CDR3 is TGTGCCAGCAGCAAACCGCTGACCGGGTATGGCTACACCTTC.

This clone came up a few times. The chain joins TRBV5-1 to TRBJ2-3; D call uncertain. Germline assignment: CDR1 SGHRS and CDR2 YFSETQ. This CDR3 is built from 14 residues. V was pared by 4 bases and J by 3 bases, with 12 bases between. CDR3 loop: CASSKDLVTDTQYF. CDR3 in DNA: TGCGCCAGCAGCAAGGATCTAGTTACAGATACGCAGTATTTT.

The chain recombines TRBV11-2 with TRBJ1-2; 7 bases are a match to TRBD1. V was pared by 5 bases and J by 7 bases, with 10 bases of the junction left unmatched. There are 14 residues in the CDR3. Germline V lookup: CDR1 SGHAT, CDR2 FQNNGV. CDR3 sequence: CASSPATGLRGYTF. The CDR3 DNA reads as TGTGCCAGCAGCCCGGCGACAGGGTTGCGTGGCTACACCTTC.

This clone showed up just a few times. The V and J genes are TRBV7-8 and TRBJ2-3; 8 positions agree with TRBD2. The germline CDR1 and CDR2 sequences are SGHVS and FQNEAQ. The CDR3 is 15 residues long. After removal of 4 bases from V and 1 base from J, the junction contained 4 bases not matched to a gene. The CDR3 sequence: CASSSGRGGTDTQYF. The CDR3 DNA reads as TGTGCCAGCAGCTCGGGGCGGGGGGGCACAGATACGCAGTATTTT.

The chain couples TRBV7-2 to TRBJ2-3; possible D gene TRBD2, 6 bases. The V end was cut by 1 base, the J end by 5 bases, with 13 bases between. The CDR3 totals 15 residues. Germline V CDR1 and CDR2: SGHTA, FQGNSA. CDR3 in amino acids: CASSLVLGGGDTQYF. CDR3 nucleotides: TGTGCCAGCAGCTTAGTGCTCGGGGGAGGAGATACGCAGTATTTT.